This T cell receptor (beta chain) appears in the sequencing data of a study of response to subunit inactivated influenza vaccine. Notes on this clonotype: Its matching antigen is unknown.

Study results and limitations: There was a suggestion from the authors that each seasonal influenza vaccination recruits few new T cells.

A single record per CDR3 protein comes from TCRdb applying MiXCR to the RT-PCR reads. The repertoire includes around 320,000 distinct CDR3 sequences, over 20% of them detected once, and 10% sits in the top ten. The material was PBMCs from blood, obtained around 22 months after vaccination. This TCR came from a man between 50 and 70 years old who received an inactivated influenza vaccine.

This CDR3 is CSARDLQGQEQPQHF. CDR3 bases: TGCAGTGCTAGAGATCTCCAGGGACAGGAGCAGCCCCAGCATTTT. The J gene is TRBJ1-5, the V gene TRBV20-1, with 8 bases lining up with TRBD1. After removal of 0 bases from V and 7 bases from J, the junction contained 8 bases not matched to a gene. The CDR3 totals 15 residues. Germline lookup yields CDR1 DFQATT and CDR2 SNEGSKA (reference sequence).